This T cell receptor (beta chain) was captured in a study of blood T cell repertoires in COVID-19. Assay: immunoSEQ multiplex PCR; the TCRdb copy retains only in-frame clones and omits some. The sample lists 130,000 or so clones, around 85% occurring once. This receptor was taken from a man aged 55 to 70 with acute or convalescent COVID-19. Sequencing was done on a sample of peripheral blood.

The CDR3 region is CASSLGYAGSNNEQFF. In nucleotides, the CDR3 is TGTGCCAGCAGCTTGGGGTACGCGGGGTCTAACAATGAGCAGTTCTTC. This sequence joins TRBV11-2 and TRBJ2-1, with a weak D call TRBD2 (6 bases). V dropped 3 bases and J dropped 5 bases, with 17 bases sitting between them. Germline V gene sequence: CDR1 SGHAT, CDR2 FQNNGV. This CDR3 has 16 amino acids.